This T cell receptor (beta chain) was sequenced during a study of shared clonotypes between healthy human individuals. V lost 5 bases and J lost 7, with 25 bases in between. There are 17 residues in the CDR3. Germline CDR1 reads SGHNT; CDR2 reads YYREEE (reference sequence). Negatively enriched CD4+ T cells were divided by CD45RA into naive and memory. Repertoires were generated with immunoSEQ multiplex PCR, while TCRdb's copy carries only in-frame clones and drops some. The data hold nearly 750,000 clones, with approximately 77% observed a single time. The clonotype was recovered from a woman aged 25 to 39 in good health. Sequences were obtained from memory CD4+ T cells sorted from blood. Subset here: CD45RA-negative fraction. This rearrangement joins TRBV5-4 to TRBJ2-1; D possibly corresponds to TRBD2 (6 bases). The CDR3 region is CASSSRDRLAYVNEQFF. The CDR3 region has the DNA TGTGCCAGCAGTTCCCGTGATAGGCTAGCGTACGTTAATGAGCAGTTCTTC.